The rows below give T cell receptor beta chains drawn from one sample of a study of chemoradiotherapy in HPV16-positive cancers. This table comes from immunoSEQ multiplex PCR, and its TCRdb copy is limited to in-frame clones, with some not included. The table includes around 30,000 clones, about 90% detected once. The material sequenced was blood, taken from a patient who underwent chemoradiotherapy. Every receptor here comes from a human donor with HPV-associated anogenital cancer. The CDR3 runs from the conserved cysteine through the conserved F or W. D genes are given only for firm matches.

d_call,v_call,j_call,cdr3_length,cdr3_nt,cdr3_aa
-,TRBV9,TRBJ2-5,14,TGTGCCAGCAGCGCCCGAACAGGTCAAGAGACCCAGTACTTC,CASSARTGQETQYF
TRBD2,TRBV27,TRBJ2-3,15,TGTGCCAGCAGGGGACTAGCGGGGATCACAGATACGCAGTATTTT,CASRGLAGITDTQYF
-,TRBV5-1,TRBJ2-1,15,TGCGCCAGCAGCTTGGCCGGAGGGTTGGGGAATGAGCAGTTCTTC,CASSLAGGLGNEQFF
TRBD1,TRBV27,TRBJ2-3,16,TGTGCCAGCAGTTTGGTCAACAGGGGGCCCACAGATACGCAGTATTTT,CASSLVNRGPTDTQYF
-,TRBV7-8,TRBJ1-3,11,TGTGCCAGCAGCCACGAAAACACCATATATTTT,CASSHENTIYF
-,TRBV28,TRBJ2-7,14,TGTGCCAGCAGTTTCTTGGGCGAACCCTACGAGCAGTACTTC,CASSFLGEPYEQYF
TRBD1,TRBV9,TRBJ2-7,14,TGTGCCAGCAGCCCGAGGACAGGGCTTGGCGAGCAGTACTTC,CASSPRTGLGEQYF
-,TRBV11-2,TRBJ2-5,12,TGTGCCAGCAGCTTAGTTGGGGAGACCCAGTACTTC,CASSLVGETQYF
TRBD1,TRBV28,TRBJ1-1,15,TGTGCCAGCAGGGTCGGGACAGCTTCTTACACTGAAGCTTTCTTT,CASRVGTASYTEAFF
-,TRBV27,TRBJ1-5,15,TGTGCCAGCAGTCCCGGGACCGTCCTAAGTCAGCCCCAGCATTTT,CASSPGTVLSQPQHF
TRBD1,TRBV27,TRBJ1-1,14,TGTGCCAGCAGTCTGACAGGGGATGGCACTGAAGCTTTCTTT,CASSLTGDGTEAFF
-,TRBV30,TRBJ2-7,13,TGTGCCTGGAGTGTCTGGGAGTCCTACGAGCAGTACTTC,CAWSVWESYEQYF
-,TRBV9,TRBJ1-5,12,TGTGCCAGCAGCTCCGGCAATCAGCCCCAGCATTTT,CASSSGNQPQHF
-,TRBV18,TRBJ2-2,14,TGTGCCAGCTCACCGAACAGGGAGATCGGGGAGCTGTTTTTT,CASSPNREIGELFF
TRBD1,TRBV29-1,TRBJ1-5,13,TGCAGCGTTTCACAGGGGAGGAATCAGCCCCAGCATTTT,CSVSQGRNQPQHF
TRBD1,TRBV29-1,TRBJ1-2,15,TGCAGCGTTGATCTCCCGGGACAGGTTAACTATGGCTACACCTTC,CSVDLPGQVNYGYTF
TRBD2,TRBV5-4,TRBJ2-7,18,TGTGCCAGCAGCTTGGCCCGGGGTAGCGGGGGCCTAGGCTACGAGCAGTACTTC,CASSLARGSGGLGYEQYF
TRBD1,TRBV28,TRBJ1-2,15,TGTGCCAGCAGTTTAAGGAGAACAGGGGGATATGGCTACACCTTC,CASSLRRTGGYGYTF
TRBD1,TRBV18,TRBJ1-1,16,TGTGCCAGCTCACCCGGGTGGACAGGGGCGAGCACTGAAGCTTTCTTT,CASSPGWTGASTEAFF